Each of the 15 T cell receptor beta chains below was sequenced from the same sample in a study of T cells in tuberculosis. Here immunoSEQ multiplex PCR was the method, and the copy in TCRdb shows in-frame clones only, minus some. The table includes tens of thousands of clones, about 95% detected once. Time point: new active TB diagnosis, blood taken before or within 7 days of starting treatment. The sample here was PBMCs, taken at tuberculosis diagnosis. All receptors come from an adult with tuberculosis.

V usage is TRBV6-1 and J usage is TRBJ1-3; 10 positions match TRBD1. V lost 7 bases, J lost 4 bases, and 7 bases stayed unmatched. CDR1 MNHNS and CDR2 SASEGT come from the germline V gene. This CDR3 contains 15 residues. The CDR3 sequence: CASIPGQGSGNTIYF. The CDR3 DNA follows: TGTGCCAGCATTCCGGGACAGGGGTCCGGAAACACCATATATTTT.

This clone appeared once. This chain links TRBV15 with TRBJ2-2; TRBD2 aligns across 9 bases. Unmatched junction bases numbered 3, after V lost 8 bases and J lost 2 bases. CDR1 is LNHNV, CDR2 YYDKDF, per germline (reference sequence). The CDR3 has 14 amino acids. CDR3 coding DNA: TGTGCCACCCGGACTAGCGCTAACACCGGGGAGCTGTTTTTT. Translating gives CATRTSANTGELFF.

This chain connects TRBV18 to TRBJ2-7; D might be TRBD1 (6 bases). V lost 4 bases and J lost 4, with 17 bases in between. This CDR3 spans 15 amino acids. CDR1 KGHSH and CDR2 LQKENI come from the germline V gene. The chain's CDR3 is CASSLIQGVGYEQYF. The CDR3 DNA is TGTGCCAGCTCACTTATACAGGGAGTGGGGTACGAGCAGTACTTC.

This clone was recorded a few times. DNA of the CDR3: TGTGCCAGCAGCTTAAGTTTGAGAGATACGCAGTATTTT. Translating it yields CASSLSLRDTQYF. The chain has TRBV7-6 and TRBJ2-3, with no clear D. The CDR3 is 13 amino acids. The germline CDR1 and CDR2 sequences are SGHVS and FNYEAQ. Trimming cost V 2 bases and J 5 bases, with 8 bases left between them.

The chain joins TRBV5-4 to TRBJ2-2; 10 bases line up with TRBD2. The junction had 5 bases not matched to a gene; V was cut back by 5 bases and J by 7 bases. The CDR3 sequence is 14 residues long. Per germline, CDR1 SGHNT and CDR2 YYREEE (reference sequence). CDR3 residues: CASRSGTSVGELFF. The CDR3 DNA follows: TGTGCCAGCAGGTCCGGGACTAGCGTCGGGGAGCTGTTTTTT.

The chain links TRBV7-2 to TRBJ2-7, with 13 bases fitting TRBD2. After removal of 5 bases from V and 3 bases from J, the junction contained 4 bases not matched to a gene. Germline V gene data show CDR1 as SGHTA and CDR2 as FQGNSA. This CDR3 is 15 amino acids long. CDR3 region: CASSPGLAGVYEQYF. The CDR3 DNA reads as TGTGCCAGCAGCCCCGGACTAGCGGGGGTCTACGAGCAGTACTTC.

The J gene is TRBJ2-7, the V gene TRBV7-2, with D unclear. The germline CDR1 and CDR2 sequences are SGHTA and FQGNSA. Trimming pared 5 bases from V and 2 bases from J, leaving 7 bases between. There are 12 residues in the CDR3. The CDR3: CASSPPTYEQYF. The CDR3 region has the DNA TGTGCCAGCAGCCCCCCTACCTACGAGCAGTACTTC.

The gene calls are TRBV5-6 and TRBJ2-5; 8 positions match TRBD1. Germline CDR1 and CDR2: SGHDT and YYEEEE. The trim removed 2 bases at V and 1 base at J, leaving 1 base unmatched. CDR3 length: 14 residues. This CDR3 is CASSFRGRQETQYF. Here the CDR3 DNA reads TGTGCCAGCAGCTTCAGGGGGCGCCAAGAGACCCAGTACTTC.

In this sample, this clone turned up a few times. This sequence joins TRBV7-6 and TRBJ2-5; D unclear. Looked up from germline, CDR1 is SGHVS and CDR2 is FNYEAQ. With 4 bases removed from V and 1 base from J, the gap between germline ends came to 19 bases. The CDR3 consists of 17 residues. In nucleotides, the CDR3 is TGTGCCAGCAGCTCCCGTCCGCCCGAGAACAGCCAAGAGACCCAGTACTTC. Translation gives CASSSRPPENSQETQYF.

The rearrangement links TRBV28 to TRBJ1-2; D may be TRBD1 (6 bases). This CDR3 contains 14 residues. Trimming took off 5 bases at V and 6 bases at J, with 16 bases between the two ends. CDR1 is MDHEN, CDR2 SYDVKM, per germline. For the CDR3, the DNA is TGTGCCAGCAGTCCCACCTACAACAGGGATGGCTACACCTTC. Translation gives CASSPTYNRDGYTF.

V usage is TRBV7-9 and J usage is TRBJ2-1, with unresolved D. V dropped 2 bases and J dropped 7 bases, with 15 bases sitting between them. The CDR3 extends over 15 amino acids. In germline, CDR1 is SEHNR, CDR2 FQNEAQ (reference sequence). The CDR3 DNA reads TGTGCCAGCAGCTTAAGTGAGGCCTTCAATAATGAGCAGTTCTTC. Its translation: CASSLSEAFNNEQFF.

The rearrangement joins TRBV23-1 to TRBJ1-5, with TRBD1 as a possible D gene (6 bases). TRBV23-1 is flagged as an ORF with uncertain function. With 6 bases removed from V and 6 bases from J, the gap between germline ends came to 12 bases. The CDR3 length is 13 residues. The CDR3 DNA reads as TGCGCCAGCAGCCCAGGGGCTTGTCAGCCCCAGCATTTT. Translation: CASSPGACQPQHF.

The rearrangement joins TRBV11-2 to TRBJ2-7; D remains unclear. Germline CDR1 reads SGHAT; CDR2 reads FQNNGV. V was shortened by 3 bases and J by 7 bases, with 13 bases between the two germline ends. This CDR3 is built from 13 residues. The CDR3 here is CASSFGSHGEQYF. DNA of the CDR3: TGTGCCAGCAGCTTTGGTTCTCACGGGGAGCAGTACTTC.

This clone appeared a few times. The chain combines TRBV9 with TRBJ1-3, with 8 positions matching TRBD1. Germline V gene lookup returns CDR1 SGDLS and CDR2 YYNGEE. V was pared by 8 bases and J by 4 bases, with 8 bases of the junction left unmatched. This CDR3 has 14 residues. Written as DNA, the CDR3 is TGTGCCAGGGTTCCCGGGGACAGGGGAAACACCATATATTTT. Encoded protein: CARVPGDRGNTIYF.

The chain links TRBV5-5 to TRBJ2-1, with D maybe TRBD2 (6 bases). V lost 2 bases and J lost 4, with 16 bases in between. This CDR3 has 16 amino acids. In germline, CDR1 is SGHKS, CDR2 YYEKEE (reference sequence). CDR3 nucleotides: TGTGCCAGCAGCTTAGTGACGGGAGTGGGATACAATGAGCAGTTCTTC. Its translation: CASSLVTGVGYNEQFF.